Listed here is a single T cell receptor (beta chain). CDR3 size: 14 residues. V was cut by 6 bases and J by 3 bases, with 14 bases left in between. Germline V CDR1 and CDR2: SEHNR, FQNEAQ (reference sequence). Repertoires were generated with immunoSEQ multiplex PCR, while TCRdb's copy carries only in-frame clones and drops some. Of roughly 2 million clones listed, roughly 95% were seen once; the top ten hold approximately 0.13%. The data stem from a study of shared clonotypes between healthy human individuals. This clonotype originated in a man between 18 and 35 years old in good health. The rearrangement links TRBV7-9 to TRBJ1-1, with a weak D call TRBD1 (5 bases). The sample consisted of naive CD4+ T cells sorted from blood. Subset noted: CD45RA+ positively selected. This chain's CDR3 is CASSLRGSDTEAFF. In DNA form, the CDR3 reads TGTGCCAGCAGTCTACGGGGCTCGGACACTGAAGCTTTCTTT.